The 32 T cell receptor beta chains given below trace back to one sample, sequenced in a study of cytomegalovirus exposure and HLA in healthy donors. PCR employed 60 Vbeta and 13 Jbeta primers. TCRdb's table, derived via immunoSEQ multiplex PCR, lists solely in-frame clones and lacks some. The sample contains roughly 140,000 clones, around 79% of which appear only once. The sequenced material came from PBMCs. The receptors come from a human donor in good health.

The genes are TRBV28 and TRBJ1-5; possibly TRBD1 for D (5 bases). Germline V CDR1 and CDR2: MDHEN, SYDVKM. Trimming shortened V by 3 bases and J by 5 bases, and 14 bases separated the two germline ends. This CDR3 contains 15 residues. The CDR3: CASSLRQPYYQPQHF. The DNA of the CDR3 is TGTGCCAGCAGTTTGAGACAGCCCTACTATCAGCCCCAGCATTTT.

This clone was picked up a small number of times. The chain's CDR3 is CASSYSAGNTEAFF. The CDR3 DNA follows: TGTGCCAGCAGTTACTCGGCGGGGAACACTGAAGCTTTCTTT. V is TRBV6-5 and J is TRBJ1-1; no definite D call. The CDR3 is 14 residues long. CDR1 is MNHEY and CDR2 is SVGAGI in the germline V gene. V was clipped by 0 bases and J by 1 base, with 6 bases between them.

The chain couples TRBV5-1 to TRBJ2-7; D ambiguous. Germline assignment: CDR1 SGHRS and CDR2 YFSETQ. The CDR3 contains 11 residues. Trimming stripped 4 bases from V and 4 bases from J, with 6 bases between. The CDR3 is CASSGQYEQYF. CDR3 nucleotide sequence: TGCGCCAGCAGCGGCCAGTACGAGCAGTACTTC.

Here the CDR3 reads CASSLVSPSGGPYYEQYF. CDR3 nucleotide sequence: TGTGCCAGCAGCTTAGTATCCCCTAGCGGGGGTCCTTACTACGAGCAGTACTTC. V and J are TRBV13 and TRBJ2-5, with TRBD2 identical over 10 bases. Matching the DNA end better, TRBJ2-7 makes the J call doubtful. The CDR3 loop spans 18 amino acids. From germline, CDR1 is PRHDT and CDR2 FYEKMQ (reference sequence).

The V call is TRBV5-6, the J call TRBJ2-2, with 8 bases aligning to TRBD1. Looked up from germline, CDR1 is SGHDT and CDR2 is YYEEEE. V gave up 0 bases and J gave up 4 bases; unmatched junction bases: 11. The CDR3 length is 18 residues. DNA of the CDR3: TGTGCCAGCAGCTTGGGGATTCGGGACAGGCTCCCCACCGGGGAGCTGTTTTTT. Protein sequence: CASSLGIRDRLPTGELFF.

The chain has TRBV7-2 and TRBJ2-7; 9 positions agree with TRBD1. Germline V CDR1 and CDR2: SGHTA, FQGNSA. The CDR3 length is 16 residues. J gave up 4 bases and V 1 base, and 8 bases lay outside the gene matches. CDR3 protein: CASSLDLRDRVYEQYF. The CDR3 region has the DNA TGTGCCAGCAGCTTAGATCTGCGGGACAGGGTATACGAGCAGTACTTC.

The chain carries TRBV4-2 and TRBJ2-7; 10 nucleotides align to TRBD2. The CDR3 totals 16 residues. With V trimmed by 1 base and J by 5 bases, 8 bases remained unmatched. Germline loops: CDR1 LGHNA, CDR2 YNFKEQ. The CDR3 loop reads CASSQVFSGGANEQYF. The DNA for the CDR3 is TGTGCCAGCAGCCAAGTATTCAGCGGGGGGGCTAACGAGCAGTACTTC.

CDR3 residues: CASSPLTGTGGQYEQYF. CDR3 DNA sequence: TGTGCCAGCTCACCATTGACCGGGACAGGGGGCCAGTACGAGCAGTACTTC. The chain joins TRBV18 to TRBJ2-7, with 12 bases lining up with TRBD1. This CDR3 spans 17 amino acids. The V and J ends lost 2 bases and 4 bases, in that order; junction bases with no gene match: 9. Germline V gives CDR1 KGHSH, CDR2 LQKENI.

The chain recombines TRBV7-9 with TRBJ2-7; D possibly corresponds to TRBD2 (6 bases). Germline V gene lookup returns CDR1 SEHNR and CDR2 FQNEAQ (reference sequence). The V and J ends lost 1 base and 3 bases respectively, with 10 bases between them. The CDR3 contains 14 residues. CDR3 protein: CASSLGGGYYEQYF. DNA for the CDR3: TGTGCCAGCAGCTTAGGGGGAGGTTACTACGAGCAGTACTTC.

J is TRBJ1-6 and V is TRBV9, with D unclear. Germline V gene data show CDR1 as SGDLS and CDR2 as YYNGEE. This CDR3 has 14 amino acids. The germline V and J ends were trimmed by 3 bases and 14 bases, with 18 bases remaining between them. Written as DNA, the CDR3 is TGTGCCAGCAGCGCACTTGCACGGGATAACTCCCTCCACTTT. Translated: CASSALARDNSLHF. Full variable domain (remainder filled in from reference TRBV9 and TRBJ1-6): DSGVTQTPKHLITATGQRVTLRCSPRSGDLSVYWYQQSLDQGLQFLIQYYNGEERAKGNILERFSAQQFPDLHSELNLSSLELGDSALYFCASSALARDNSLHFGNGTRLTVT.

The chain carries TRBV15 and TRBJ1-5; the D gene is possibly TRBD1 (5 bases). The germline gives CDR1 LNHNV, CDR2 YYDKDF (reference sequence). CDR3 length: 14 residues. With 2 bases removed from V and 3 bases from J, the gap between germline ends came to 8 bases. CDR3 sequence: CATSRPDINQPQHF. The CDR3 DNA is TGTGCCACCAGCAGACCGGACATCAATCAGCCCCAGCATTTT.

The V and J genes are TRBV7-9 and TRBJ2-7; TRBD2 matches at 10 bases. There are 15 residues in the CDR3. V trimming: 3 bases; J trimming: 5 bases; junction bases outside the gene matches: 7. Per germline, CDR1 SEHNR and CDR2 FQNEAQ (reference sequence). CDR3 bases: TGTGCCAGCAGCTTGGCTAGCGGGAGTATCAACGAGCAGTACTTC. It specifies CASSLASGSINEQYF.

The J gene is TRBJ1-3, the V gene TRBV30, with 7 bases matching TRBD1. V was clipped by 3 bases and J by 0 bases; unmatched bases: 8. The CDR3 is 16 amino acids. The V gene's germline CDR1 is GTSNPN and CDR2 SVGIG (reference sequence). DNA of the CDR3: TGTGCCTGGAGCTTCGGACAGGCTATCTCTGGAAACACCATATATTTT. Encoded protein: CAWSFGQAISGNTIYF.

In nucleotides, the CDR3 is TGTGCCAGTAGGGACCGGGAGGCTGAAGCTTTCTTT. Its protein product is CASRDREAEAFF. This chain links TRBV19 with TRBJ1-1; D unresolved. Trimming took off 6 bases at V and 6 bases at J, with 11 bases between the two ends. The CDR3 has 12 amino acids. Germline V gives CDR1 LNHDA, CDR2 SQIVND (reference sequence). Filled out from reference TRBV19 and TRBJ1-1, the complete variable domain reads DGGITQSPKYLFRKEGQNVTLSCEQNLNHDAMYWYRQDPGQGLRLIYYSQIVNDFQKGDIAEGYSVSREKKESFPLTVTSAQKNPTAFYLCASRDREAEAFFGQGTRLTVV.

The V and J genes are TRBV4-1 and TRBJ2-5; D is ambiguous. The germline CDR1 and CDR2 sequences are MGHRA and YSYEKL. Trimming pared 1 base from V and 1 base from J, leaving 7 bases between. This CDR3 comprises 14 residues. CDR3 amino acids: CASSQVQSQETQYF. The CDR3 nucleotides are TGCGCCAGCAGCCAAGTGCAGTCCCAAGAGACCCAGTACTTC.

The CDR3 DNA sequence: TGTGCCAGCAGTTTCGAGGGAGGGAATTCACCCCTCCACTTT. Protein: CASSFEGGNSPLHF. This rearrangement joins TRBV27 to TRBJ1-6, with D hard to call. The V gene lost 3 bases and the J gene lost 7 bases, with 10 bases spanning the gap. Germline CDR1 and CDR2: MNHEY and SMNVEV (reference sequence). CDR3 length equals 14 residues.

Turning to this clone: At one of its ends the junction is not consistent with the germline gene, which may arise from a read error. The gene calls are TRBV5-1 and TRBJ2-5; D remains unclear. Germline values: CDR1 SGHRS, CDR2 YFSETQ. This CDR3 comprises 14 residues. CDR3 loop: CASRLDPSGETQYF. The DNA of the CDR3 is TGCGCCAGCAGATTGGATCCGTCCGGAGAGACCCAGTACTTC.

The chain recombines TRBV27 with TRBJ2-3; 10 bases map to TRBD2. CDR3 length: 17 residues. Unmatched junction bases numbered 7, after V lost 2 bases and J lost 2 bases. Germline-derived CDR1 and CDR2 are MNHEY and SMNVEV (reference sequence). The CDR3 DNA reads TGTGCCAGCAGTTTAAGAAGACTAGCGGGTCTCACAGATACGCAGTATTTT. Amino acid sequence: CASSLRRLAGLTDTQYF.

V gene TRBV7-2 combines with J gene TRBJ2-7, with 9 nucleotides matching TRBD1. V shed 4 bases and J 1 base; nucleotides not matched to a gene: 5. This CDR3 has 15 residues. Looked up from germline, CDR1 is SGHTA and CDR2 is FQGNSA. The CDR3 DNA reads as TGTGCCAGCAGCTCGGACAGGGGTCAATCCTACGAGCAGTACTTC. Translation: CASSSDRGQSYEQYF.

A single count supports this clone. J is TRBJ1-1 and V is TRBV5-1, with 7 bases lining up with TRBD1. The CDR3 extends over 15 amino acids. V lost 4 bases, J lost 1 base, and 7 bases stayed unmatched. The germline V gene encodes CDR1 SGHRS and CDR2 YFSETQ. CDR3 protein: CASSAVWDRNTEAFF. The CDR3, as DNA: TGCGCCAGCAGCGCAGTCTGGGACAGGAACACTGAAGCTTTCTTT.

This clone was observed a few times. The chain recombines TRBV19 with TRBJ2-2; D might be TRBD2 (6 bases). Per the germline V gene, CDR1 is LNHDA and CDR2 is SQIVND (reference sequence). Trimming removed 1 base at V and 3 bases at J, with 6 bases between. The CDR3 runs 14 residues. The DNA of the CDR3 is TGTGCCAGTAGTATAGCGGGAGACACCGGGGAGCTGTTTTTT. Protein product: CASSIAGDTGELFF.

To note about this clone: The junction departs from germline at one end; a sequencing error may be responsible. CDR3 sequence (DNA): TGTGCCAGCAGTTACTTCGAGGGTTATAGTTCACCCCTCCACTTT. Amino acids: CASSYFEGYSSPLHF. V is TRBV6-5 and J is TRBJ1-6; D ambiguous. Germline assignment: CDR1 MNHEY and CDR2 SVGAGI. The CDR3 has 15 amino acids.

Written as DNA, the CDR3 is TGTGCCATCATGGGTAAAGGACAGGGTGACAATGAGCAGTTCTTC. Its translation: CAIMGKGQGDNEQFF. The gene calls are TRBV10-3 and TRBJ2-1; 8 positions match TRBD1. The CDR3 runs to 15 residues. The V gene's germline CDR1 is ENHRY and CDR2 SYGVKD. J lost 5 bases, V lost 7 bases, and 10 bases had no gene match.

The chain links TRBV2 to TRBJ2-2, with D uncertain. Trimming shortened V by 7 bases and J by 6 bases, and 18 bases separated the two germline ends. Germline loops: CDR1 SNHLY, CDR2 FYNNEI. The CDR3 has 15 amino acids. The CDR3 sequence is CASKVEARPAGELFF. The CDR3 coding sequence is TGTGCCAGCAAGGTCGAGGCCCGTCCCGCCGGGGAGCTGTTTTTT. The full variable domain, completed using reference TRBV2 and TRBJ2-2, is EPEVTQTPSHQVTQMGQEVILRCVPISNHLYFYWYRQILGQKVEFLVSFYNNEISEKSEIFDDQFSVERPDGSNFTLKIRSTKLEDSAMYFCASKVEARPAGELFFGEGSRLTVL.

Regarding this clone: Different DNA sequences within this sample yield the same CDR3. The DNA of the CDR3 is TGTGCCAGCTCACCAGGACAGGATAATGAAAAACTGTTTTTT. This encodes CASSPGQDNEKLFF. The chain uses TRBV18 and TRBJ1-4; 7 bases align to TRBD1. This CDR3 comprises 14 residues. The germline V gene has CDR1 KGHSH and CDR2 LQKENI. J lost 4 bases, V lost 2 bases, and 1 base had no gene match.

This clone turned up a few times. The chain is built from TRBV29-1 and TRBJ1-2, with 7 bases fitting TRBD1. Unmatched junction bases numbered 4, after V lost 1 base and J lost 8 bases. The CDR3 runs to 12 residues. The germline gives CDR1 SQVTM, CDR2 ANQGSEA. Here the CDR3 reads CSVEGWTGGYTF. CDR3 in DNA: TGCAGCGTTGAAGGTTGGACAGGAGGCTACACCTTC.

The rearrangement uses TRBV30 and TRBJ2-1; 9 nucleotides agree with TRBD2. This CDR3 comprises 16 residues. The trim removed 8 bases at V and 7 bases at J, leaving 18 bases unmatched. CDR1 is GTSNPN and CDR2 is SVGIG in the germline V gene (reference sequence). The CDR3 DNA reads as TGTGCCGGGTACGCGTCCGGCGGGGGGGCGGGTAATGAGCAGTTCTTC. It is translated as CAGYASGGGAGNEQFF.

The V and J genes are TRBV6-4 and TRBJ1-2, with 9 positions matching TRBD1. The germline V gene has CDR1 MRHNA and CDR2 SNTAGT. This CDR3 spans 15 amino acids. Losses at the gene ends were 2 bases for V and 3 bases for J; bases not matched to a gene: 4. This CDR3 is CASSDPTGGDYGYTF. CDR3 bases: TGTGCCAGCAGTGACCCGACAGGGGGGGACTATGGCTACACCTTC.

This chain connects TRBV6-6 to TRBJ2-2; TRBD1 might be the D (6 bases). The germline V gene has CDR1 MNHNY and CDR2 SVGAGI (reference sequence). The CDR3 covers 16 residues. V was pared by 3 bases and J by 1 base, with 12 bases between. CDR3: CASSYMGAMNTGELFF. The CDR3 DNA reads TGTGCCAGCAGTTATATGGGGGCGATGAACACCGGGGAGCTGTTTTTT.

V and J are TRBV19 and TRBJ1-5, with D uncertain. The CDR3 is made up of 16 amino acids. The V end lost 1 base, the J end lost 3 bases, and 13 bases lay between the germline ends. Germline V gene lookup returns CDR1 LNHDA and CDR2 SQIVND (reference sequence). The CDR3 is CASSIVSARLNQPQHF. The CDR3 nucleotides read TGTGCCAGTAGTATAGTTTCAGCCAGACTCAATCAGCCCCAGCATTTT.

The chain combines TRBV19 with TRBJ1-1; D is undetermined. Germline V lookup: CDR1 LNHDA, CDR2 SQIVND (reference sequence). The V gene lost 3 bases and the J gene lost 4 bases, with 12 bases spanning the gap. The CDR3 sequence is 14 residues long. CDR3 sequence reads: CASSITAGGTEAFF. Written as DNA, the CDR3 is TGTGCCAGTAGTATTACGGCTGGCGGCACTGAAGCTTTCTTT. The full variable domain, its missing parts supplied by reference TRBV19 and TRBJ1-1, is DGGITQSPKYLFRKEGQNVTLSCEQNLNHDAMYWYRQDPGQGLRLIYYSQIVNDFQKGDIAEGYSVSREKKESFPLTVTSAQKNPTAFYLCASSITAGGTEAFFGQGTRLTVV.

V usage is TRBV5-1 and J usage is TRBJ2-2; D gene uncertain. The V and J ends lost 1 base and 0 bases respectively, with 4 bases between them. The CDR3 totals 14 residues. From germline, CDR1 is SGHRS and CDR2 YFSETQ. CDR3 sequence: CASSLTANTGELFF. The CDR3 DNA reads as TGCGCCAGCAGCTTGACAGCGAACACCGGGGAGCTGTTTTTT.